Following are 32 T cell receptor beta chains from one sample sequenced in a study of T cells in localized non-small cell lung cancer. Data came from immunoSEQ multiplex PCR; TCRdb stores just in-frame clones and leaves some out. The data hold tens of thousands of clones, with 75% to 95% observed a single time. The sequencing here drew on peripheral blood, taken before any cancer treatment. These receptors all come from a woman aged 35-75 years with stage I lung adenocarcinoma.

The gene calls are TRBV5-1 and TRBJ2-2; D may be TRBD1 (5 bases). Germline CDR1 SGHRS, CDR2 YFSETQ. This CDR3 contains 14 residues. Deletions cut 0 bases from V and 7 bases from J, with 10 bases between. DNA for the CDR3: TGCGCCAGCAGCTTGGAAGGGGTACGCGGGGAGCTGTTTTTT. Residues: CASSLEGVRGELFF.

Comment on this clone: One end of the junction does not line up with germline, which may come from a read error. CDR3 in DNA: TGTGCCAGCAGTTTAGGAGGACGCACTTATGGCTACACCTTC. This gives the protein CASSLGGRTYGYTF. The gene calls are TRBV11-2 and TRBJ1-2, with no clear D. Germline-derived CDR1 and CDR2 are SGHAT and FQNNGV. This CDR3 contains 14 residues.

The rearrangement uses TRBV10-1 and TRBJ2-2; 11 bases are a match to TRBD2. The CDR3 spans 18 residues. Trimming cost V 11 bases and J 1 base; bases outside gene matches: 15. CDR1 and CDR2 (germline): WNHNN, SYGVQD (reference sequence). CDR3 coding DNA: TGCGCCGGGGGGGCGGACCACGGGACTAGCGGGAACACCGGGGAGCTGTTTTTT. Its translation: CAGGADHGTSGNTGELFF.

To note about this clone: Germline is not matched at one junction end, which may reflect a read error. V and J are TRBV28 and TRBJ1-1; D uncertain. From germline, CDR1 is MDHEN and CDR2 SYDVKM. CDR3 size: 14 residues. The chain's CDR3 is CASSSFRVNSEAFF. The CDR3 bases are TGTGCCAGCAGTAGTTTTAGGGTGAACTCTGAAGCTTTCTTT. The entire variable domain, with the rest obtained from reference TRBV28 and TRBJ1-1, is as follows: DVKVTQSSRYLVKRTGEKVFLECVQDMDHENMFWYRQDPGLGLRLIYFSYDVKMKEKGDIPEGYSVSREKKERFSLILESASTNQTSMYLCASSSFRVNSEAFFGQGTRLTVV.

This chain links TRBV28 with TRBJ1-1; D may be TRBD1 (6 bases). Trimming removed 3 bases at V and 2 bases at J, with 13 bases between. CDR1 MDHEN and CDR2 SYDVKM come from the germline V gene. The CDR3 totals 15 residues. CDR3 amino acids: CASSLPDRLNTEAFF. DNA of the CDR3: TGTGCCAGCAGTTTGCCGGACAGACTTAACACTGAAGCTTTCTTT.

The rearrangement links TRBV19 to TRBJ1-4; possibly TRBD1 for D (5 bases). V lost 2 bases to trimming and J lost 2 bases, with 6 bases between them. Looked up from germline, CDR1 is LNHDA and CDR2 is SQIVND (reference sequence). The CDR3 runs 14 residues. The CDR3 nucleotides read TGTGCCAGTAGTATAAGGGGCACTAATGAAAAACTGTTTTTT. It codes for CASSIRGTNEKLFF.

This chain joins TRBV28 and TRBJ1-5; 8 positions agree with TRBD1. The J segment lost 0 bases and the V segment lost 3 bases, leaving 7 bases of the junction unmatched. The CDR3 is 17 amino acids. Germline loops: CDR1 MDHEN, CDR2 SYDVKM. The CDR3 reads CASSFRGQGYSNQPQHF. The CDR3 nucleotides read TGTGCCAGCAGTTTCCGAGGACAGGGATATAGCAATCAGCCCCAGCATTTT. The entire variable domain, with the rest obtained from reference TRBV28 and TRBJ1-5, is as follows: DVKVTQSSRYLVKRTGEKVFLECVQDMDHENMFWYRQDPGLGLRLIYFSYDVKMKEKGDIPEGYSVSREKKERFSLILESASTNQTSMYLCASSFRGQGYSNQPQHFGDGTRLSIL.

The chain carries TRBV11-3 and TRBJ2-1; D might be TRBD2 (6 bases). V was pared by 5 bases and J by 6 bases, with 11 bases between. This CDR3 comprises 13 residues. Germline CDR1 reads SGHNT; CDR2 reads YENEEA. CDR3 sequence: CASSVQEGNEQFF. As DNA, the CDR3 is TGTGCCAGCAGCGTGCAGGAGGGCAATGAGCAGTTCTTC.

The chain employs TRBV5-1 and TRBJ2-5; no clear D. This CDR3 has 14 residues. Germline loops: CDR1 SGHRS, CDR2 YFSETQ. The V end was cut by 0 bases, the J end by 9 bases, with 15 bases between. The CDR3 reads CASSLDQARISQYF. The CDR3 DNA reads TGCGCCAGCAGCTTGGATCAGGCGAGAATTTCCCAGTACTTC. The entire variable domain, with the rest obtained from reference TRBV5-1 and TRBJ2-5, is as follows: KAGVTQTPRYLIKTRGQQVTLSCSPISGHRSVSWYQQTPGQGLQFLFEYFSETQRNKGNFPGRFSGRQFSNSRSEMNVSTLELGDSALYLCASSLDQARISQYFGPGTRLLVL.

The gene calls are TRBV18 and TRBJ1-2, with D tentatively TRBD1 (5 bases). Germline V CDR1 and CDR2: KGHSH, LQKENI. Trimming left V 6 bases short and J 4 bases short, with 15 bases between. The CDR3 is 14 amino acids. The CDR3 spells CASSPLAGSYGYTF. The CDR3, as DNA: TGTGCCAGCTCGCCCCTAGCAGGGTCCTATGGCTACACCTTC.

This chain links TRBV30 with TRBJ1-3; the D is unclear. Germline CDR1 reads GTSNPN; CDR2 reads SVGIG (reference sequence). Trimming removed 4 bases from V and 4 bases from J, with 8 bases in between. The CDR3 has 12 residues. The CDR3 DNA follows: TGTGCCTGGACCCCGGTCGGAAACACCATATATTTT. This sequence encodes CAWTPVGNTIYF. Using reference TRBV30 and TRBJ1-3 for the parts outside the CDR3, the full variable domain is SQTIHQWPATLVQPVGSPLSLECTVEGTSNPNLYWYRQAAGRGLQLLFYSVGIGQISSEVPQNLSASRPQDRQFILSSKKLLLSDSGFYLCAWTPVGNTIYFGEGSWLTVV.

This sequence joins TRBV28 and TRBJ1-5; D is unresolved. The germline CDR1 and CDR2 sequences are MDHEN and SYDVKM. Trimming stripped 7 bases from V and 4 bases from J, with 11 bases between. The CDR3 runs 13 residues. The CDR3 DNA reads as TGTGCCAGCACCGGGGTTCTAAATCAGCCCCAGCATTTT. It encodes CASTGVLNQPQHF.

This sequence joins TRBV5-1 and TRBJ2-3; tentatively, D is TRBD2 (6 bases). Germline assignment: CDR1 SGHRS and CDR2 YFSETQ. The V end was cut by 0 bases, the J end by 2 bases, with 10 bases between. The CDR3 sequence is 15 residues long. The CDR3 nucleotides read TGCGCCAGCAGCTTGGCCCCGGGACTCACAGATACGCAGTATTTT. Protein sequence: CASSLAPGLTDTQYF.

V and J are TRBV7-6 and TRBJ2-5; 9 bases line up with TRBD2. V gave up 2 bases and J gave up 2 bases; unmatched junction bases: 0. Germline CDR1 SGHVS, CDR2 FNYEAQ. The CDR3 totals 14 residues. The CDR3 region is CASSLLAGQETQYF. DNA of the CDR3: TGTGCCAGCAGCTTACTAGCGGGGCAAGAGACCCAGTACTTC.

This sequence joins TRBV9 and TRBJ2-7; 8 positions agree with TRBD1. The CDR3 consists of 15 residues. Germline V gene data show CDR1 as SGDLS and CDR2 as YYNGEE. J was trimmed by 2 bases and V by 2 bases; bases with no gene match: 6. CDR3 in amino acids: CASSVGGTGTYEQYF. The CDR3 region has the DNA TGTGCCAGCAGCGTGGGCGGGACAGGAACCTACGAGCAGTACTTC.

The chain combines TRBV27 with TRBJ2-2; D call uncertain. The CDR3 consists of 14 residues. Germline V CDR1 and CDR2: MNHEY, SMNVEV (reference sequence). Trimming cost V 4 bases and J 2 bases, with 8 bases left between them. The CDR3 reads CASSSDLNTGELFF. CDR3 nucleotides: TGTGCCAGCAGTTCAGATTTAAACACCGGGGAGCTGTTTTTT.

The V gene is TRBV4-3, the J gene TRBJ2-5, with 8 nucleotides matching TRBD1. The CDR3 sequence is 15 residues long. Trimming cost V 3 bases and J 5 bases; bases outside gene matches: 8. The germline V gene encodes CDR1 LGHNA and CDR2 YSLEER. The CDR3 DNA follows: TGCGCCAGCAGCCACCTCGGACAGGGAACGGAGACCCAGTACTTC. Translation: CASSHLGQGTETQYF.

The chain carries TRBV18 and TRBJ1-5, with D hard to call. Germline CDR1 and CDR2: KGHSH and LQKENI. The CDR3 extends over 14 amino acids. V lost 2 bases to trimming and J lost 8 bases, with 13 bases between them. This chain's CDR3 is CASSPGFGREPQHF. CDR3 bases: TGTGCCAGCTCACCAGGTTTCGGGAGGGAGCCCCAGCATTTT.

The genes are TRBV28 and TRBJ2-5; 12 bases are a match to TRBD1. The CDR3 loop spans 15 amino acids. CDR1 is MDHEN, CDR2 SYDVKM, per germline. V lost 2 bases, J lost 5 bases, and 3 bases stayed unmatched. CDR3 bases: TGTGCCAGCAGTTTACAGGGGACAGGGGGCGAGACCCAGTACTTC. Protein sequence: CASSLQGTGGETQYF.

This clone was seen a single time. An end of the junction does not agree with germline; a read error may underlie this. The chain recombines TRBV29-1 with TRBJ2-7, with D possibly TRBD1 on 6 matching bases. The CDR3 runs 14 residues. Germline-derived CDR1 and CDR2 are SQVTM and ANQGSEA. The CDR3 sequence is CSVEDTGISYEQYF. DNA of the CDR3: TGCAGCGTAGAAGACACAGGGATCTCCTACGAGCAGTACTTC.

As concerns this clone: The same CDR3 also results from other DNA sequences found in this sample. The V call is TRBV4-1, the J call TRBJ2-2, with D possibly matching TRBD2 (6 bases). Trimming left V 1 base short and J 0 bases short, with 9 bases between. The CDR3 is 16 residues long. Germline V gene lookup returns CDR1 MGHRA and CDR2 YSYEKL. The CDR3 reads CASSQASGPNTGELFF. As DNA, the CDR3 is TGCGCCAGCAGCCAAGCGAGCGGGCCGAACACCGGGGAGCTGTTTTTT.

The chain carries TRBV6-6 and TRBJ1-1, with D unclear. The CDR3 contains 15 residues. V was pared by 7 bases and J by 5 bases, with 20 bases between. Germline CDR1 and CDR2: MNHNY and SVGAGI (reference sequence). In DNA form, the CDR3 reads TGTGCCAGCACCTCCTCAGTAATACGAACAACTGAAGCTTTCTTT. Protein product: CASTSSVIRTTEAFF.

The J gene is TRBJ2-7, the V gene TRBV10-1; the match to TRBD1 covers 8 bases. The ends lost 2 bases at V and 3 bases at J; junction bases unmatched: 9. There are 16 residues in the CDR3. CDR1 and CDR2 (germline): WNHNN, SYGVQD (reference sequence). As DNA, the CDR3 is TGCGCCAGCAGTGAGGCCCAGGGGGCCGGGGGCTACGAGCAGTACTTC. Amino acid sequence: CASSEAQGAGGYEQYF.

The genes are TRBV5-6 and TRBJ2-3; D is ambiguous. Deletions cut 4 bases from V and 1 base from J, with 1 base between. The CDR3 has 11 amino acids. The germline gives CDR1 SGHDT, CDR2 YYEEEE. The CDR3 region is CASSRTDTQYF. The DNA for the CDR3 is TGTGCCAGCAGCCGCACAGATACGCAGTATTTT.

This chain connects TRBV9 to TRBJ1-1; TRBD1 matches at 10 bases. Looked up from germline, CDR1 is SGDLS and CDR2 is YYNGEE. The CDR3 sequence is 15 residues long. Trimming at V came to 4 bases and at J to 6 bases, leaving 9 bases not matched to a gene. The CDR3 nucleotides read TGTGCCAGCAGCTCTCGGGACAGGGGTTTCGCTGAAGCTTTCTTT. Its translation is CASSSRDRGFAEAFF. Drawing the rest from reference TRBV9 and TRBJ1-1, the complete variable domain is DSGVTQTPKHLITATGQRVTLRCSPRSGDLSVYWYQQSLDQGLQFLIQYYNGEERAKGNILERFSAQQFPDLHSELNLSSLELGDSALYFCASSSRDRGFAEAFFGQGTRLTVV.

The rearrangement uses TRBV5-6 and TRBJ1-3, with D possibly TRBD1 on 6 matching bases. Trimming shortened V by 1 base and J by 4 bases, and 6 bases separated the two germline ends. Germline V CDR1 and CDR2: SGHDT, YYEEEE. The CDR3 extends over 13 amino acids. The CDR3 reads CASSLTGGNTIYF. The CDR3 coding sequence is TGTGCCAGCAGCTTGACAGGGGGAAACACCATATATTTT.

This clone was seen a single time. This rearrangement joins TRBV5-1 to TRBJ2-5; D might be TRBD1 (7 bases). The germline CDR1 and CDR2 sequences are SGHRS and YFSETQ. With 7 bases removed from V and 3 bases from J, the gap between germline ends came to 16 bases. The CDR3 totals 14 residues. The CDR3 DNA follows: TGCGCCAGCTGCAGGGGGGCCGGCGAAGAGACCCAGTACTTC. Its translation is CASCRGAGEETQYF.

The chain links TRBV2 to TRBJ1-2; perhaps TRBD1 as D (5 bases). CDR3 length: 14 residues. Germline CDR1 is SNHLY and CDR2 is FYNNEI. The V gene lost 0 bases and the J gene lost 4 bases, with 9 bases spanning the gap. The DNA for the CDR3 is TGTGCCAGCAGTGAAGCGGGACTTAGCTATGGCTACACCTTC. Translating it yields CASSEAGLSYGYTF.

V is TRBV28 and J is TRBJ1-2, with 7 bases matching TRBD1. The CDR3 length is 14 residues. From germline, CDR1 is MDHEN and CDR2 SYDVKM. The V gene end was trimmed by 4 bases and the J gene end by 8 bases; junction bases not matched to a gene: 10. The CDR3 sequence: CASSSTGSGKGYTF. CDR3 nucleotides: TGTGCCAGCAGTTCGACAGGGTCAGGGAAAGGCTACACCTTC.

The gene calls are TRBV4-1 and TRBJ2-5, with D possibly matching TRBD2 (6 bases). The CDR3 contains 16 residues. Germline V gene lookup returns CDR1 MGHRA and CDR2 YSYEKL. V lost 4 bases and J lost 5, with 20 bases in between. Here the CDR3 DNA reads TGCGCCAGCAGCCCGCTCCGCGGGATCGGAGTGGAGACCCAGTACTTC. Protein: CASSPLRGIGVETQYF.

The sample holds one count of this clone. This chain connects TRBV28 to TRBJ2-2, with 9 bases lining up with TRBD1. The CDR3 runs to 15 residues. Germline CDR1 and CDR2: MDHEN and SYDVKM. V shed 7 bases, J shed 6 bases, and the junction held 9 bases outside the gene matches. CDR3 amino acids: CASTVQGAQPGELFF. Here the CDR3 DNA reads TGTGCCAGCACCGTACAGGGGGCGCAACCCGGGGAGCTGTTTTTT.

The V gene is TRBV5-1, the J gene TRBJ2-4; a possible D gene is TRBD1 (5 bases). With 4 bases removed from V and 3 bases from J, the gap between germline ends came to 23 bases. The CDR3 covers 18 residues. Per germline, CDR1 SGHRS and CDR2 YFSETQ. The CDR3 here is CASSPYLGREVGKNIQYF. The CDR3 DNA reads as TGCGCCAGCAGCCCCTACTTGGGGCGCGAAGTTGGCAAAAACATTCAGTACTTC.